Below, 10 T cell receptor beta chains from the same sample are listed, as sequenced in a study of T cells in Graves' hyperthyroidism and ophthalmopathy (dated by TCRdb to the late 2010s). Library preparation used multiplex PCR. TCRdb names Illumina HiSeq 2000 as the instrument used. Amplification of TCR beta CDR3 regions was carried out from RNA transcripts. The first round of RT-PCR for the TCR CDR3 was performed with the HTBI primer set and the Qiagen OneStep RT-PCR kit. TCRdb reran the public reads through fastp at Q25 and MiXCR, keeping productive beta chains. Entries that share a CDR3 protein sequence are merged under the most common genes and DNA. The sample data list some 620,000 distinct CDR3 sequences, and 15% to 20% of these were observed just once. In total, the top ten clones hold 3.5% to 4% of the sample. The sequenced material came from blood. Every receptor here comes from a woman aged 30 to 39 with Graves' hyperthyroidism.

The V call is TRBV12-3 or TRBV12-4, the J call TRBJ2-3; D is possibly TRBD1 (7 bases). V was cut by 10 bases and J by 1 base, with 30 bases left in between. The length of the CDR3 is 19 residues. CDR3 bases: TGTGCCACCAAGGGCAGGGGGGATAGCTGGGTCGGGCGCACAGATACGCAGTATTTT. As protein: CATKGRGDSWVGRTDTQYF.

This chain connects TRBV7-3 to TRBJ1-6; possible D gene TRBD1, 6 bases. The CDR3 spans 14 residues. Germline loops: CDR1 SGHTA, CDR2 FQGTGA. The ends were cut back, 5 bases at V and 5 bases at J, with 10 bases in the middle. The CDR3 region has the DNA TGTGCCAGCAGCAGTCAGGGGCATAATTCACCCCTCCACTTT. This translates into CASSSQGHNSPLHF.

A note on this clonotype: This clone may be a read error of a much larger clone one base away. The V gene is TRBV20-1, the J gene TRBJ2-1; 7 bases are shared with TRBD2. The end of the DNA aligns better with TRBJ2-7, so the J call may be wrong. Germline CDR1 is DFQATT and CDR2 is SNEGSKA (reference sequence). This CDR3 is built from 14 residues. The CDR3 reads CSARVGGGPNEQYF. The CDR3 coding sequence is TGCAGTGCTAGAGTGGGGGGAGGGCCCAATGAGCAGTACTTC.

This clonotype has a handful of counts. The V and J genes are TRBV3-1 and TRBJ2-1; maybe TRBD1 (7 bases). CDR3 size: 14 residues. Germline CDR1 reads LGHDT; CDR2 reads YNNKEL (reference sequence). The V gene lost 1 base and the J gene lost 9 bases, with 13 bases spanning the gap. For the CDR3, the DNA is TGTGCCAGCAGCCAAGTCGGCGGGGACAGTGAGCAGTTCTTC. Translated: CASSQVGGDSEQFF.

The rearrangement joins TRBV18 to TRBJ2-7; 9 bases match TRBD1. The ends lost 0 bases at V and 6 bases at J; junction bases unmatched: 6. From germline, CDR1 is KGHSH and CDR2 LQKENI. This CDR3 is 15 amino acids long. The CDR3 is CASSPPGQGRGEQYF. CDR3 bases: TGTGCCAGCTCACCACCGGGACAGGGACGGGGCGAGCAGTACTTC.

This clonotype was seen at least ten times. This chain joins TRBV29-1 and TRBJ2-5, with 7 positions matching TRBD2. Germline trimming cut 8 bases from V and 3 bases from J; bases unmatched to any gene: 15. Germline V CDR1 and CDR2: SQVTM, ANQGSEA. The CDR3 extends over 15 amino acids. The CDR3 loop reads CSPTGREPTEETQYF. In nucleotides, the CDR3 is TGCAGCCCAACCGGGCGGGAGCCAACAGAAGAGACCCAGTACTTC.

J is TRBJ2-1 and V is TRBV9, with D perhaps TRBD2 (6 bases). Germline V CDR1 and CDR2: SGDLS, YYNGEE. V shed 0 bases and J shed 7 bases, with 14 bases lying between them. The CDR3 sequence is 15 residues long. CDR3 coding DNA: TGTGCCAGCAGCGTAGGCGGAGGGCCAGGGAATGAGCAGTTCTTC. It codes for CASSVGGGPGNEQFF.

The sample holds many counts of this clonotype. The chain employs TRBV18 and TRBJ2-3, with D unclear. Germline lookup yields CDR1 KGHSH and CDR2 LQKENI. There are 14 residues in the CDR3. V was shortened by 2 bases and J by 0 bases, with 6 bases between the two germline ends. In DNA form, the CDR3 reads TGTGCCAGCTCACCATACGGCAGCACAGATACGCAGTATTTT. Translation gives CASSPYGSTDTQYF. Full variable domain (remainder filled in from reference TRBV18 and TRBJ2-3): NAGVMQNPRHLVRRRGQEARLRCSPMKGHSHVYWYRQLPEEGLKFMVYLQKENIIDESGMPKERFSAEFPKEGPSILRIQQVVRGDSAAYFCASSPYGSTDTQYFGPGTRLTVL.

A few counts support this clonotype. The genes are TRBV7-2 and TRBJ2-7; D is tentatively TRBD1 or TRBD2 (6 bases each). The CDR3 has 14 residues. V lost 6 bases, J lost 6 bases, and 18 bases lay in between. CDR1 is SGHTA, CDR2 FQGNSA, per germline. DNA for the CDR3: TGTGCCAGCAGTTTAACTGTGTGGGGGGCCGAGCAGTACTTC. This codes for CASSLTVWGAEQYF.

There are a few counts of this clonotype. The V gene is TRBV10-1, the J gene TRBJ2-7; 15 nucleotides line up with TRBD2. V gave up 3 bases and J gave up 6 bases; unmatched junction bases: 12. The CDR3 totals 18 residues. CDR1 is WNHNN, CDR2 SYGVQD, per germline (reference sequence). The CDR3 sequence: CASSDYGLAGGPNTEQYF. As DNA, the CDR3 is TGCGCCAGCAGTGATTACGGACTAGCGGGAGGGCCGAATACCGAGCAGTACTTC.